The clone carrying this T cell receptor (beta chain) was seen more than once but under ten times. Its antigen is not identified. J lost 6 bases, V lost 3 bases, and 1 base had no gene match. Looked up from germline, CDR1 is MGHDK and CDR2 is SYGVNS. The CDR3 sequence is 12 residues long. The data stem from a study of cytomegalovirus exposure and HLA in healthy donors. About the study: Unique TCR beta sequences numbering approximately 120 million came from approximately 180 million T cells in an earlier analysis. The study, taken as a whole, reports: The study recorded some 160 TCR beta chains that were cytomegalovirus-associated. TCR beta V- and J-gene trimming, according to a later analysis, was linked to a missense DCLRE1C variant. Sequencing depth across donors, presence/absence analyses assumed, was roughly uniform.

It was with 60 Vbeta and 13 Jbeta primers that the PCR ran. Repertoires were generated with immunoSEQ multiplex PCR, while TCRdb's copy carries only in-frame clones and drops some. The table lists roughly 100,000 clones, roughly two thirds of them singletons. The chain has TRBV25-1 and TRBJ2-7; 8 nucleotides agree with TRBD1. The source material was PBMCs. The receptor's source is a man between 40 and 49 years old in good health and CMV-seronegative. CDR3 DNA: TGTGCCAGCAGTGAGACAGGGGCCGAGCAGTACTTC. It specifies CASSETGAEQYF.